This T cell receptor (beta chain) stems from a study of cytomegalovirus exposure and HLA in healthy donors. The study, taken as a whole, reports: With high specificity and sensitivity, the classifier reportedly diagnosed cytomegalovirus status.

Produced via immunoSEQ multiplex PCR; TCRdb's table is partial and in-frame only. The repertoire holds tens of thousands of clones, with roughly 94% as singletons. The germline gives CDR1 SGHDT, CDR2 YYEEEE. The CDR3 is 18 amino acids. The V gene lost 4 bases and the J gene lost 2 bases, with 24 bases spanning the gap. Concerning this clone itself: Its specificity is unknown.

The donors formed part of the 120-subject validation cohort, distinct from the roughly 670-subject first cohort. The rearrangement links TRBV5-6 to TRBJ2-5; D might be TRBD2 (6 bases). The receptor's source is a woman younger than 30 in good health and CMV-seropositive. Sequences were obtained from PBMCs. The CDR3 bases are TGTGCCAGCAGCCCTCTTCTACGGGACTCTTCTATGCAAGAGACCCAGTACTTC. It is translated as CASSPLLRDSSMQETQYF.